The 20 T cell receptor beta chains in this list originate from one sample, sequenced in a study of T cell repertoires in cytomegalovirus infection. TCRdb re-derived calls from the reads in MiXCR, one entry per CDR3 protein. Counted here are around 710,000 distinct CDR3 sequences, 29% occurring once; the ten biggest clones make up around 13%. Their antigens are not known. Specimen: cultured CD8+ T cells from PBMCs, collected from culture after CMV antigen stimulation. The receptor source for this set is a human donor in good health (CMV status not recorded). Some clones in this sample may be carry-over from other donors' samples.

This rearrangement joins TRBV20-1 to TRBJ2-7; 10 bases align to TRBD2. CDR1 is DFQATT, CDR2 SNEGSKA, per germline (reference sequence). Trimming at V came to 6 bases and at J to 0 bases, leaving 5 bases not matched to a gene. This CDR3 spans 14 amino acids. CDR3: CSAVAGGFSYEQYF. CDR3 DNA sequence: TGCAGTGCAGTAGCGGGGGGATTCTCCTACGAGCAGTACTTC.

The rearrangement joins TRBV4-3 to TRBJ2-5, with 8 bases identical to TRBD2. Germline trimming cut 1 base from V and 7 bases from J; bases unmatched to any gene: 5. Germline V CDR1 and CDR2: LGHNA, YSLEER. This CDR3 spans 14 amino acids. The CDR3 nucleotides are TGCGCCAGCAGCCAAGCACTAAGCGGGGGGACCCAGTACTTC. Translation: CASSQALSGGTQYF.

This chain uses TRBV7-9 with TRBJ2-2, with a possible D match to TRBD2 (5 bases). Germline lookup yields CDR1 SEHNR and CDR2 FQNEAQ (reference sequence). CDR3 length: 14 amino acids. With 5 bases removed from V and 7 bases from J, the gap between germline ends came to 14 bases. The CDR3 reads CASSQDWTVGELFF. Here the CDR3 DNA reads TGTGCCAGCAGCCAGGACTGGACGGTCGGGGAGCTGTTTTTT.

This clonotype was found many times. The gene calls are TRBV7-2 and TRBJ1-5; D is possibly TRBD1 (6 bases). Trimming removed 5 bases at V and 5 bases at J, with 13 bases between. CDR3 length equals 14 residues. Germline V CDR1 and CDR2: SGHTA, FQGNSA. CDR3 bases: TGTGCCAGCAGCCCACGTAGGACAGATCAGCCCCAGCATTTT. Its protein is CASSPRRTDQPQHF.

This clonotype occurred once. This chain links TRBV29-1 with TRBJ2-6; 11 nucleotides align to TRBD1. Germline-derived CDR1 and CDR2 are SQVTM and ANQGSEA. V shed 6 bases and J 2 bases; nucleotides not matched to a gene: 12. The CDR3 loop spans 18 amino acids. CDR3 residues: CSVDTRGTGGTGANVLTF. CDR3 in DNA: TGCAGCGTCGACACCAGGGGGACAGGGGGTACTGGGGCCAACGTCCTGACTTTC. The full variable domain, in which reference TRBV29-1 and TRBJ2-6 provide the parts outside the CDR3, is SAVISQKPSRDICQRGTSLTIQCQVDSQVTMMFWYRQQPGQSLTLIATANQGSEATYESGFVIDKFPISRPNLTFSTLTVSNMSPEDSSIYLCSVDTRGTGGTGANVLTFGAGSRLTVL.

This clonotype was found once. The chain has TRBV7-9 and TRBJ1-4, with 8 nucleotides matching TRBD1. Germline V gene sequence: CDR1 SEHNR, CDR2 FQNEAQ (reference sequence). V lost 2 bases to trimming and J lost 2 bases; unmatched junction nucleotides: 7. This CDR3 has 17 amino acids. The CDR3 DNA is TGTGCCAGCAGCTTAAGTACTCAGGGGGCGACTAATGAAAAACTGTTTTTT. This translates into CASSLSTQGATNEKLFF.

The sample holds a few counts of this clonotype. V gene TRBV7-3 combines with J gene TRBJ2-7; D might be TRBD1 or TRBD2, each matching 5 bases. The V gene lost 4 bases and the J gene lost 2 bases, with 12 bases spanning the gap. This CDR3 spans 14 amino acids. The germline gives CDR1 SGHTA, CDR2 FQGTGA. In nucleotides, the CDR3 is TGTGCCAGCAGCTCCGGGACGAAACCCTACGAGCAGTACGTC. It is translated as CASSSGTKPYEQYV.

The chain recombines TRBV6-5 with TRBJ1-1; TRBD1 aligns across 9 bases. The J segment lost 0 bases and the V segment lost 0 bases, leaving 8 bases of the junction unmatched. CDR3 length: 18 residues. Germline V gives CDR1 MNHEY, CDR2 SVGAGI. Here the CDR3 DNA reads TGTGCCAGCAGTTACTCCGTCCCGGGACAGGGATTGAACACTGAAGCTTTCTTT. Translated, it gives CASSYSVPGQGLNTEAFF.

This clonotype was detected only a few times. V is TRBV10-3 and J is TRBJ2-5; 8 positions match TRBD1. CDR1 is ENHRY and CDR2 is SYGVKD in the germline V gene. V gave up 4 bases and J gave up 5 bases; unmatched junction bases: 15. This CDR3 spans 17 amino acids. CDR3 bases: TGTGCCATCAGTGCCTCGACAGGGGCCAGCCCCGGGGAGACCCAGTACTTC. Translating it yields CAISASTGASPGETQYF.

This clonotype was counted between two and nine times. It is unclear where the CDR3 begins or ends on the DNA, so no DNA is shown, and the CDR3 is as TCRdb lists it. The CDR3 protein is CASSFGSGAEQFF. V gene TRBV12-3 or TRBV12-4 combines with J gene TRBJ2-1; the table's D call, TRBD1, was not checked against the DNA. Including both end residues, the CDR3 is 13 amino acids long.

This clonotype was recorded a few times. The gene calls are TRBV4-1 and TRBJ2-1; 10 bases agree with TRBD1. This CDR3 comprises 20 residues. Germline CDR1 is MGHRA and CDR2 is YSYEKL. With V trimmed by 6 bases and J by 0 bases, 17 bases remained unmatched. The CDR3 spells CASRHVVGQGDRSSYNEQFF. The DNA of the CDR3 is TGCGCCAGCAGGCATGTCGTTGGACAGGGGGACCGGAGCTCCTACAATGAGCAGTTCTTC.

V usage is TRBV29-1 and J usage is TRBJ1-1, with D unclear. V shed 4 bases and J shed 1 base, with 4 bases lying between them. The length of the CDR3 is 11 residues. Per germline, CDR1 SQVTM and CDR2 ANQGSEA. The CDR3 region is CSVGANTEAFF. CDR3 in DNA: TGCAGCGTTGGGGCGAACACTGAAGCTTTCTTT. The full variable domain, completed using reference TRBV29-1 and TRBJ1-1, is SAVISQKPSRDICQRGTSLTIQCQVDSQVTMMFWYRQQPGQSLTLIATANQGSEATYESGFVIDKFPISRPNLTFSTLTVSNMSPEDSSIYLCSVGANTEAFFGQGTRLTVV.

The chain combines TRBV7-9 with TRBJ1-2; D gene uncertain. V was trimmed by 5 bases and J by 0 bases, leaving 4 bases between them. Germline CDR1 is SEHNR and CDR2 is FQNEAQ (reference sequence). The CDR3 has 12 residues. CDR3 residues: CASSQTNYGYTF. The CDR3 coding sequence is TGTGCCAGCAGCCAGACTAACTATGGCTACACCTTC.

The V and J genes are TRBV20-1 and TRBJ2-7; a weak D match, TRBD1 (6 bases). The germline V and J ends were trimmed by 4 bases and 3 bases, with 16 bases remaining between them. The V gene's germline CDR1 is DFQATT and CDR2 SNEGSKA (reference sequence). This CDR3 region has 14 residues. Here the CDR3 DNA reads TGCAGTGCTAACGAGTGGGGGCACCTCTACGAGCAGTACTTC. It is translated as CSANEWGHLYEQYF.

This chain connects TRBV19 to TRBJ2-1; D assignment may be TRBD1 or TRBD2 (6 bases each). This CDR3 contains 15 residues. Germline-derived CDR1 and CDR2 are LNHDA and SQIVND (reference sequence). V was cut by 1 base and J by 3 bases, with 10 bases left in between. Written as DNA, the CDR3 is TGTGCCAGTAGTATAGGGGGGGCGGGCTACAATGAGCAGTTCTTC. This gives the protein CASSIGGAGYNEQFF. The variable domain in full, completed from reference TRBV19 and TRBJ2-1, reads DGGITQSPKYLFRKEGQNVTLSCEQNLNHDAMYWYRQDPGQGLRLIYYSQIVNDFQKGDIAEGYSVSREKKESFPLTVTSAQKNPTAFYLCASSIGGAGYNEQFFGPGTRLTVL.

This clonotype was detected ten times or more. The V gene is TRBV7-2, the J gene TRBJ2-1, with a tentative D call TRBD1 (6 bases). This CDR3 comprises 15 residues. V gave up 5 bases and J gave up 0 bases, with 11 bases separating them. Germline V lookup: CDR1 SGHTA, CDR2 FQGNSA. CDR3 DNA sequence: TGTGCCAGCAGCCAGGGGCTTAGCTCCTACAATGAGCAGTTCTTC. It yields the protein CASSQGLSSYNEQFF. Using reference TRBV7-2 and TRBJ2-1 for the parts outside the CDR3, the full variable domain is GAGVSQSPSNKVTEKGKDVELRCDPISGHTALYWYRQSLGQGLEFLIYFQGNSAPDKSGLPSDRFSAERTGGSVSTLTIQRTQQEDSAVYLCASSQGLSSYNEQFFGPGTRLTVL.

This clonotype was counted between two and nine times. The germline gene is not matched at one end of the junction; a read error may be the cause. The genes are TRBV9 and TRBJ1-2, with D unresolved. The germline CDR1 and CDR2 sequences are SGDLS and YYNGEE. The CDR3 covers 10 residues. The CDR3 nucleotides are TGTGCCAGCAGCGGCCTTAGAAGGGCCTTC. This gives the protein CASSGLRRAF.

The chain has TRBV5-6 and TRBJ1-2; no clear D. The CDR3 sequence is 12 residues long. From germline, CDR1 is SGHDT and CDR2 YYEEEE. The germline V and J ends were trimmed by 5 bases and 2 bases, with 7 bases remaining between them. CDR3 protein: CASRVRNYGYTF. CDR3 bases: TGTGCCAGCAGGGTCAGGAACTATGGCTACACCTTC.

The rearrangement uses TRBV19 and TRBJ1-2; D is ambiguous. Trimming left V 4 bases short and J 2 bases short, with 17 bases between. The CDR3 is 16 residues long. The germline V gene encodes CDR1 LNHDA and CDR2 SQIVND (reference sequence). The CDR3 DNA reads TGTGCCAGTAGTACACCCTGGCAGGCTAGCAACTATGGCTACACCTTC. Protein sequence: CASSTPWQASNYGYTF.

The chain is built from TRBV7-9 and TRBJ2-2; D is undetermined. CDR3 length: 11 amino acids. CDR1 and CDR2 from the germline V gene are SEHNR and FQNEAQ (reference sequence). The CDR3 bases are TGTGCGAGCTTGTACACCGGGGAGCTGTTTTTT. Translated, it gives CASLYTGELFF.